This T cell receptor beta chain came from a study of blood T cells in healthy people across ages. Study conclusions and caveats: One million T cells yielded diversity estimates that were considered underestimates.

Using a J-beta primer mix together with a sample-barcoded 5' primer, a second PCR was run for about 6 to 11 cycles. TCRdb passed the 5' RACE reads through MiXCR, listing each CDR3 protein once. The table has roughly 1,000,000 distinct CDR3 sequences, under 30% seen once; the top ten hold about 0.69%. Each sample had at least 6.5 million PBMCs isolated. This clonotype occurred a few times. Its antigen is still unknown. The length of the CDR3 is 16 residues. The V and J ends lost 3 bases and 2 bases respectively, with 15 bases between them. Looked up from germline, CDR1 is LNHDA and CDR2 is SQIVND (reference sequence). These data were likewise used in another study, on T cells of mothers and their children. That work adds: The extracted RNA was employed in its entirety for cDNA synthesis, at approximately 1.5 ug per 15 ul. Unrelated mother-child pairs always had slightly, but never significantly, lower normalized overlap than related pairs.

The gene calls are TRBV19 and TRBJ2-3, with D perhaps TRBD1 (5 bases). This receptor was identified in a girl aged 2-10 years in good health. Material: blood. CDR3 DNA: TGTGCCAGTAGTATTAGTTGGGGCTTTTACACAGATACGCAGTATTTT. This sequence encodes CASSISWGFYTDTQYF.